This T cell receptor beta chain is drawn from a study of cytomegalovirus exposure and HLA in healthy donors. Background on the study: The 666 first-cohort repertoires shared a platform with the approximately 130 validation repertoires, as reported in a later analysis. Study-level results: According to a subsequent analysis, TCR clusters identified in the first cohort showed a tendency to co-occur across the approximately 120 validation repertoires.

Remarks on this clone: Its antigen is still unknown.

The V end lost 7 bases, the J end lost 2 bases, and 15 bases lay between the germline ends. The V gene's germline CDR1 is MDHEN and CDR2 SYDVKM. The CDR3 is made up of 14 amino acids. Method: immunoSEQ multiplex PCR; TCRdb's copy keeps in-frame clones and lacks some. The sample comprises roughly 270,000 clones, approximately 87% of which are singletons, and approximately 0.94% rests with the top ten. J is TRBJ2-7 and V is TRBV28; D may be TRBD1 (6 bases). Sequenced: PBMCs. This TCR was sampled from a woman aged 18 to 35 in good health and CMV-seronegative. CDR3 bases: TGTGCCAGCATGAGGGTACAGGGCCCCTACGAGCAGTACTTC. The encoded protein is CASMRVQGPYEQYF.